The present T cell receptor beta chain was sequenced within a study of T cells in Graves' hyperthyroidism and ophthalmopathy. About the study: Peripheral blood was drawn at first diagnosis, prior to all treatment.

In its sample, this clonotype was seen many times. Antigen: not known. Researchers amplified the TCR beta CDR3 regions from RNA transcripts. TCR CDR3 regions were first amplified by RT-PCR with HTBI primers. MiXCR, run by TCRdb on the multiplex PCR reads, gives a single entry per CDR3 protein. The sample has 600,000 to 750,000 distinct CDR3 sequences, 17% seen once. Study observations and caveats: Most clonotypes expanded in thyroid above 0.001 were likewise present in blood. With a median lead of about six months before onset, the model predicted ophthalmopathy.

CDR3 length equals 16 residues. Germline V gives CDR1 SGHAT, CDR2 FQNNGV. The V and J ends lost 7 bases and 0 bases respectively, with 17 bases between them. This chain uses TRBV11-2 with TRBJ2-3; D is perhaps TRBD2 (6 bases). This sequence was found in a man aged 50 to 59 with Graves' hyperthyroidism. The material sequenced was blood. CDR3 residues: CASILSGGLSTDTQYF. DNA of the CDR3: TGTGCCAGCATACTTAGCGGAGGCCTTAGCACAGATACGCAGTATTTT.